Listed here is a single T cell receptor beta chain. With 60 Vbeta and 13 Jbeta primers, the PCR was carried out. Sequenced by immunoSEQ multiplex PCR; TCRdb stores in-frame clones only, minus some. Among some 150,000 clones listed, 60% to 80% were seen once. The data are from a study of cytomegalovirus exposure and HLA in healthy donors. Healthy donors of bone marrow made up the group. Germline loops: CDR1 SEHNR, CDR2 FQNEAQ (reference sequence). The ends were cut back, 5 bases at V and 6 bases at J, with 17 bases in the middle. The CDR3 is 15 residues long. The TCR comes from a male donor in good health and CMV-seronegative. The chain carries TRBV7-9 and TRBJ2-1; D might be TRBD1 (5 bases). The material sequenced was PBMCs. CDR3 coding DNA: TGTGCCAGCAGCCCTCAAGGGGCTAGAGGCAATGAGCAGTTCTTC. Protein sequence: CASSPQGARGNEQFF.